The T cell receptor beta chain described here comes from a study of T cells in Graves' hyperthyroidism and ophthalmopathy. This clonotype was seen ten or more times. V was pared by 5 bases and J by 5 bases, with 13 bases between. Germline V CDR1 and CDR2: SGHTA, FQGNSA. This CDR3 has 14 residues. Amplification targeted TCR beta CDR3 regions from RNA transcripts. Initially, a first-round RT-PCR of the TCR CDR3 employed the HTBI primer set. TCRdb called the multiplex PCR reads again in MiXCR, with one record for every CDR3 protein. Seen here are about half a million distinct CDR3 sequences, approximately 22% observed once, and the top ten hold roughly 49%.

The chain joins TRBV7-2 to TRBJ2-1; a possible D gene is TRBD1 (6 bases). This TCR was sampled from a woman aged 70 to 79 with Graves' ophthalmopathy. The specimen was blood. CDR3 region: CASSLQGNHNEQFF. The CDR3 DNA sequence: TGTGCCAGCAGCCTTCAGGGGAACCACAATGAGCAGTTCTTC.